This T cell receptor beta chain was identified in a study of cytomegalovirus exposure and HLA in healthy donors. With 60 Vbeta and 13 Jbeta primers, the PCR was carried out. Measured with immunoSEQ multiplex PCR; TCRdb has only the in-frame clones, and not every one. The sample contains approximately 160,000 clones, approximately 80% of which appear only once. Losses at the gene ends were 1 base for V and 3 bases for J; bases not matched to a gene: 4. Germline V gene data show CDR1 as SGHTA and CDR2 as FQGNSA. CDR3 size: 17 residues. The receptor's source is a woman aged 18-35 years in good health and CMV-seronegative. What was sequenced was PBMCs. The chain is built from TRBV7-2 and TRBJ2-1; 12 bases agree with TRBD2. DNA for the CDR3: TGTGCCAGCAGCTTAGTGGCTAGCGGGAGGGGCTACAATGAGCAGTTCTTC. The encoded protein is CASSLVASGRGYNEQFF.